The text below deals with one T cell receptor beta chain. Its antigen remains unknown. Generated by immunoSEQ multiplex PCR, the TCRdb table keeps only in-frame clones and is missing some. This table has 140,000 to 150,000 clones, about nine tenths appearing once. Per the germline V gene, CDR1 is MNHEY and CDR2 is SVGAGI. The J segment lost 7 bases and the V segment lost 8 bases, leaving 6 bases of the junction unmatched. CDR3 size: 12 residues. This record comes from a study of T cell responses to AZD1222 COVID-19 vaccine. Study conclusions and caveats: Nearly half of spike-specific TCRs reportedly target unmutated variant regions.

This rearrangement joins TRBV6-5 to TRBJ1-2; TRBD1 aligns across 8 bases. Sample: peripheral blood, taken 28 days after the second AZD1222 dose. This receptor was obtained from an adult who received the AZD1222 COVID-19 vaccine. CDR3 region: CASAQGASGYTF. The DNA of the CDR3 is TGTGCCAGCGCCCAGGGGGCGAGTGGCTACACCTTC.